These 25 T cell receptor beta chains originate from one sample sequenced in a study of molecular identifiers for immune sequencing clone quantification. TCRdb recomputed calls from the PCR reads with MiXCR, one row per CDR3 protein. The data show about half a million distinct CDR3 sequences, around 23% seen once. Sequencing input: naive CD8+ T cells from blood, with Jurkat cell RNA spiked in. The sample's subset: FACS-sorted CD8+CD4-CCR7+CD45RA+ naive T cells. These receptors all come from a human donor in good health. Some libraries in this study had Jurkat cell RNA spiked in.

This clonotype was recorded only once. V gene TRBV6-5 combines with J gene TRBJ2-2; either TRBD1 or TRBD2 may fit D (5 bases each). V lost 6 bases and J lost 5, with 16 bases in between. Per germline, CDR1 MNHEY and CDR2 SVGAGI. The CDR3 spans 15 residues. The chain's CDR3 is CASSRWDGATGELFF. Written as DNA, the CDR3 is TGTGCCAGCAGCCGCTGGGACGGAGCTACCGGGGAGCTGTTTTTT.

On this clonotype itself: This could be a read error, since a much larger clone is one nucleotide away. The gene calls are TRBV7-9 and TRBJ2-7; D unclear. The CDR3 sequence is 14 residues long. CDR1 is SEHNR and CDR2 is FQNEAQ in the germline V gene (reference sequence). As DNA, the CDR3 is TGTGCCAGCAGCCCGGAACAGATCTCCGACGAGCAGTACTTC. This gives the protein CASSPEQISDEQYF.

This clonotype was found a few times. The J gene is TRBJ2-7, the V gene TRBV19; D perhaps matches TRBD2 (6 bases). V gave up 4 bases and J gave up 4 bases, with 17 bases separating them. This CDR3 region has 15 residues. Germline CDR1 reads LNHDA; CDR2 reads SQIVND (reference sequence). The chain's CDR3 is CASSTSPGTGYEQYF. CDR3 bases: TGTGCCAGTAGTACCAGTCCCGGGACTGGTTACGAGCAGTACTTC.

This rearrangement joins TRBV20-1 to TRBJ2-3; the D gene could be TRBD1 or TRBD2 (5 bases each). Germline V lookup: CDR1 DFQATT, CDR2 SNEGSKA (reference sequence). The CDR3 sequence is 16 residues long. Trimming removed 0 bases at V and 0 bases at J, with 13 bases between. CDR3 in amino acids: CSARDVDSGSTDTQYF. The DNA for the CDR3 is TGCAGTGCTAGAGATGTAGACAGCGGAAGCACAGATACGCAGTATTTT.

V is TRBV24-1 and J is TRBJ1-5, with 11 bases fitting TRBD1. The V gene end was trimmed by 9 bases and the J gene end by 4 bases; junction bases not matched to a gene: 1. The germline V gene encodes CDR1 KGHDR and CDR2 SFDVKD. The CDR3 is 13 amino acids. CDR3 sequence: CATGQGANQPQHF. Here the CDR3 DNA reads TGTGCCACCGGACAGGGGGCAAATCAGCCCCAGCATTTT.

The CDR3 coding sequence is TGTGCCAGCAGCTCAGGTAACCAGCGGTCCACAGATACGCAGCATTTT. It codes for CASSSGNQRSTDTQHF. The rearrangement links TRBV3-2 to TRBJ2-3; TRBD2, as called in the table, went unchecked against the DNA. The J call may be mistaken, given a closer DNA end match to TRBJ1-5. TRBV3-2 is deemed a pseudogene. CDR3 length: 16 residues.

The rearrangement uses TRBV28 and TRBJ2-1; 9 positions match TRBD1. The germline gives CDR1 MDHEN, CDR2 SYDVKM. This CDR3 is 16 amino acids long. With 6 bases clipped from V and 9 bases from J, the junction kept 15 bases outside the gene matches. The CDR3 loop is CASSPRTGEPSGEQFF. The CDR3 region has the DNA TGTGCCAGCAGCCCCCGGACAGGGGAGCCCTCTGGTGAGCAGTTCTTC. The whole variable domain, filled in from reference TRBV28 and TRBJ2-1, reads DVKVTQSSRYLVKRTGEKVFLECVQDMDHENMFWYRQDPGLGLRLIYFSYDVKMKEKGDIPEGYSVSREKKERFSLILESASTNQTSMYLCASSPRTGEPSGEQFFGPGTRLTVL.

The CDR3 loop is CASRWTGSLNQPQHF. CDR3 nucleotides: TGTGCCAGCAGGTGGACAGGGAGCCTGAATCAGCCCCAGCATTTT. The chain carries TRBV27 and TRBJ1-5; 8 bases fit TRBD1. Germline trimming cut 6 bases from V and 4 bases from J; bases unmatched to any gene: 8. Germline CDR1 reads MNHEY; CDR2 reads SMNVEV (reference sequence). CDR3 size: 15 residues.

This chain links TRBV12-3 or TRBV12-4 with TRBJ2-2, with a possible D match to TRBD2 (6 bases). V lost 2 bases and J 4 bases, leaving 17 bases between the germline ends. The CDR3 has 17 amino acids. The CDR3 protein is CASSLLGAGGITGELFF. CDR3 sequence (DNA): TGTGCCAGCAGTTTACTCGGAGCCGGGGGTATCACCGGGGAGCTGTTTTTT.

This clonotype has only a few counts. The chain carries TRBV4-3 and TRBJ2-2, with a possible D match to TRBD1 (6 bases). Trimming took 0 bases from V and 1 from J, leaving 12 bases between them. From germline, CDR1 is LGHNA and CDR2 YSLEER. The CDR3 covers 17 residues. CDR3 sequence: CASSQDLAGVNTGELFF. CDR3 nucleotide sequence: TGCGCCAGCAGCCAAGATCTGGCAGGGGTGAACACCGGGGAGCTGTTTTTT.

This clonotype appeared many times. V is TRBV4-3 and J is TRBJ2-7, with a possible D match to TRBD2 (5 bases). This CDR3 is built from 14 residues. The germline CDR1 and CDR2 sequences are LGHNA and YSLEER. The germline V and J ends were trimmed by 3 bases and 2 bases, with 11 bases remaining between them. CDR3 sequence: CASSQGASAYEQYF. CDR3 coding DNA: TGCGCCAGCAGCCAGGGAGCGTCTGCCTACGAGCAGTACTTC.

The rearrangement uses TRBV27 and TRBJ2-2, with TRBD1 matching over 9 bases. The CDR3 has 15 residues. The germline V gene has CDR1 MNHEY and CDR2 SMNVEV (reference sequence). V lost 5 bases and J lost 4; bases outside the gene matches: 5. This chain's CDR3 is CASSTRQGGTGELFF. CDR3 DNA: TGTGCCAGCAGTACAAGACAGGGGGGCACCGGGGAGCTGTTTTTT.

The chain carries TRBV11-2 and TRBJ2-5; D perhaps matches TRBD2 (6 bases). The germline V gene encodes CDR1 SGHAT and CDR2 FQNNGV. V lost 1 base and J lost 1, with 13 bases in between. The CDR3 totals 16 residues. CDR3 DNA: TGTGCCAGCAGCTTAGGGTGGAGGGGCCTCCAAGAGACCCAGTACTTC. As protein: CASSLGWRGLQETQYF.

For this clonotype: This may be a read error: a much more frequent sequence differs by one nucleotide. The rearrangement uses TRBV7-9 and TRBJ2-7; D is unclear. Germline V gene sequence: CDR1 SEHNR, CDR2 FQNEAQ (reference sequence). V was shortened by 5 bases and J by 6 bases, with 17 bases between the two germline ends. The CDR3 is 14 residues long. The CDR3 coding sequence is TGTGCCAGCAGCCCGCCCGCGGTTAGAGTCGAGCAGTACTTC. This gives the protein CASSPPAVRVEQYF. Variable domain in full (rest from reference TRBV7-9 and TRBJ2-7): DTGVSQNPRHKITKRGQNVTFRCDPISEHNRLYWYRQTLGQGPEFLTYFQNEAQLEKSRLLSDRFSAERPKGSFSTLEIQRTEQGDSAMYLCASSPPAVRVEQYFGPGTRLTVT.

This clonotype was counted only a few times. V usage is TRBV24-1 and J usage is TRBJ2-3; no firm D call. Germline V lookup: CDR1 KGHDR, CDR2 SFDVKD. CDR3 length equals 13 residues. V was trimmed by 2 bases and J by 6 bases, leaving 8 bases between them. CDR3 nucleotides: TGTGCCACCAGTGATTCAAGTTCGGATACGCAGTATTTT. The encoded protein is CATSDSSSDTQYF.

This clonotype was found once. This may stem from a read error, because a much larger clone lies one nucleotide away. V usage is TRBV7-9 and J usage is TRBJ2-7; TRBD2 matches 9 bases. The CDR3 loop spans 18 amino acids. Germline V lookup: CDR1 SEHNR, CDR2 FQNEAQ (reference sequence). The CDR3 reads CASSPEDEASGDSYEHYF. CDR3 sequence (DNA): TGTGCCAGCAGCCCGGAGGATGAAGCTAGCGGGGACTCCTACGAGCACTACTTC.

The CDR3 loop reads CASSLMFGTSGSVVETQYF. CDR3 bases: TGTGCCAGCAGCTTAATGTTCGGGACTAGCGGGAGTGTAGTAGAGACCCAGTACTTC. The chain carries TRBV7-9 and TRBJ2-5, with TRBD2 matching 14 bases. Germline V gene data show CDR1 as SEHNR and CDR2 as FQNEAQ (reference sequence). The CDR3 has 19 amino acids. V shed 2 bases, J shed 4 bases, and the junction held 12 bases outside the gene matches.

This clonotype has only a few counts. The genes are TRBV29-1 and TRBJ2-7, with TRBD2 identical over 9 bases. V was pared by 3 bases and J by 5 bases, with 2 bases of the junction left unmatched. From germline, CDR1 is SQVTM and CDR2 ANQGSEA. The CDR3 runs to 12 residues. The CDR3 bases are TGCAGCGTTGAGGCGGGGGGGAACGAGCAGTACTTC. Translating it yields CSVEAGGNEQYF.

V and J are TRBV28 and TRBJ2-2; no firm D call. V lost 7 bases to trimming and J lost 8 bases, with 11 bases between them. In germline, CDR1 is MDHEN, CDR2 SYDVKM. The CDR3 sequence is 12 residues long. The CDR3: CASTSQVGELFF. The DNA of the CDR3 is TGTGCCAGCACCTCGCAGGTTGGGGAGCTGTTTTTT.

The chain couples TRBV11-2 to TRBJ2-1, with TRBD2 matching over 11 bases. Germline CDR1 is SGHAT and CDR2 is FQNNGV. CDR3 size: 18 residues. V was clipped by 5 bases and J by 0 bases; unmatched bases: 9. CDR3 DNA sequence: TGTGCCAGCAGCGAGCCGGGACTAGCGGTAAGCTCCTACAATGAGCAGTTCTTC. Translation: CASSEPGLAVSSYNEQFF.

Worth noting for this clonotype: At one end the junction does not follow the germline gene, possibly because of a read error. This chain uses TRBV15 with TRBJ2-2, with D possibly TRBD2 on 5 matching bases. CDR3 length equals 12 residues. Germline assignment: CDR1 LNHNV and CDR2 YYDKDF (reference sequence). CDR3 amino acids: CAPSGSTGELCF. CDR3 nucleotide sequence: TGTGCCCCCAGCGGTAGCACCGGGGAGCTGTGTTTT.

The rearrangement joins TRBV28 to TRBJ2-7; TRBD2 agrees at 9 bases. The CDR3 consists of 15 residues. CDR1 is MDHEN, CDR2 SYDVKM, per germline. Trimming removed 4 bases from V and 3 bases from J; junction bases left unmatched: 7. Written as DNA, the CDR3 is TGTGCCAGCAGTTACCGGACTAGCGACCTCTACGAGCAGTACTTC. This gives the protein CASSYRTSDLYEQYF.

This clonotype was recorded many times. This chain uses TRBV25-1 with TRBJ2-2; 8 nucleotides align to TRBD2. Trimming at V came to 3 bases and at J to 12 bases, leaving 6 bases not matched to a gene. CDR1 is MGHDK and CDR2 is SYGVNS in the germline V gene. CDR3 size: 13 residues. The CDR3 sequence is CASSDGSGIKLFF. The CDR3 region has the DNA TGTGCCAGCAGTGATGGTAGCGGGATTAAGCTGTTTTTT.

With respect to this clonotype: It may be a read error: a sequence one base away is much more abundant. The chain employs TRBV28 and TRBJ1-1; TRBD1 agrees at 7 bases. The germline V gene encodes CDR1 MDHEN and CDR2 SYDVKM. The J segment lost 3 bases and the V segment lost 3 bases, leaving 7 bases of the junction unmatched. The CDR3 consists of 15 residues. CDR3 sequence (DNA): TGTGCCAGCAGTTTTATAGGGGGCGCAGACACTGAAGCTTTCTTT. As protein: CASSFIGGADTEAFF.

The CDR3 DNA reads TGTGCCAGCAGCCAAGGTGACTGGAAGACCCAGTACTTC. Protein: CASSQGDWKTQYF. The chain carries TRBV14 and TRBJ2-5; D is undetermined. The CDR3 is 13 amino acids. V dropped 1 base and J dropped 6 bases, with 9 bases sitting between them. CDR1 and CDR2 from the germline V gene are SGHDN and FVKESK.